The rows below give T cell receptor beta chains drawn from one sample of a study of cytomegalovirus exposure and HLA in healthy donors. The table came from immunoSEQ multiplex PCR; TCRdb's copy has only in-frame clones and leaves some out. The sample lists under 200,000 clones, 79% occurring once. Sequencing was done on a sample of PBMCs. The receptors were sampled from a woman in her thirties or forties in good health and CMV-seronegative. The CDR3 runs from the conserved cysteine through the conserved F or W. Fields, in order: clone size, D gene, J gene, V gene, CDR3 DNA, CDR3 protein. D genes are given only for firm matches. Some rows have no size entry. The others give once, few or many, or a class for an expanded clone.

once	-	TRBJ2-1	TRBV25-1	TGTGCCAGCAGCGCCTACAATGAGCAGTTCTTC	CASSAYNEQFF
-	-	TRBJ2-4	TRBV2	TGTGCCAGCGAGGGTAGAGTAGCCAAAAACATTCAGTACTTC	CASEGRVAKNIQYF
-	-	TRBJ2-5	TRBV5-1	TGCGCCAGCAGCTGGGGGATGGCTAGCGCGGACCCAAGAAGAGAGACCCAGTACTTC	CASSWGMASADPRRETQYF
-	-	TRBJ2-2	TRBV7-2	TGTGCCAGCAGCTCTCAGGGAACCGGGGAGCTGTTTTTT	CASSSQGTGELFF
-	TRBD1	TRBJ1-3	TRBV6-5	TGTGCCAGCAGTTACGAGGCAGGGGGTCCCGGAAACACCATATATTTT	CASSYEAGGPGNTIYF
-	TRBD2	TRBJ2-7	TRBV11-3	TGTGCCAGCAGCTTAGGCCTCCGGACTAGCGGGGACGAGCAGTACTTC	CASSLGLRTSGDEQYF
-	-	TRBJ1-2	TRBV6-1	TGTGCCATCTCCCCCAGCGGAATCTCTAACTATGGCTACACCTTC	CAISPSGISNYGYTF
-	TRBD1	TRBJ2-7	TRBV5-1	TGCGCCAGCAGCCCGGGACAGGGGGCCTACGAGCAGTACTTC	CASSPGQGAYEQYF
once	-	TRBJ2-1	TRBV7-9	TGTGCCAGCAGCTTAGCCGGGGTAGGGGAGCAGTTCTTC	CASSLAGVGEQFF
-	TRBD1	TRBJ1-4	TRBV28	TGTGCCAGCGATCCGGGACAGGGCTATGAAAAACTGTTTTTT	CASDPGQGYEKLFF
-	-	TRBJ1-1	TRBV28	TGTGCCAGCAGTTTAAAGCTCCAGAACACTGAAGCTTTCTTT	CASSLKLQNTEAFF
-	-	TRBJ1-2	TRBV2	TGTGCCAGCAGTGGGAGGACAGCCATCGGTGGCTACACCTTC	CASSGRTAIGGYTF
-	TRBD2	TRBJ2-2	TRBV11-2	TGTGCCAGCAGCACGGGACTAGCGGGAGGGGGAACCGGGGAGCTGTTTTTT	CASSTGLAGGGTGELFF
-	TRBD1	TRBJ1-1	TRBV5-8	TGTGCCAGCAGCTTTCGTCGGACAGGGGGAACTGAAGCTTTCTTT	CASSFRRTGGTEAFF
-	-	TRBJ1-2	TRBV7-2	TGTGCCAGCAGCTTAAAGGAGGGCTATGGCTACACCTTC	CASSLKEGYGYTF
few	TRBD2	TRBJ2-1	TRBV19	TGTGCCAGTAGAATCACTAGCGGGGGCAACAATGAGCAGTTCTTC	CASRITSGGNNEQFF
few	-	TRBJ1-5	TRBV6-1	TGTGCCAGCAGTGAAGCGCTCAGGGTGGGCCAGCCCCAGCATTTT	CASSEALRVGQPQHF
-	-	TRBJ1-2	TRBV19	TGTGCCAGTAGTATAGGGCCCAGCTATGGCTACACCTTC	CASSIGPSYGYTF
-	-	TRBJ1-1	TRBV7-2	TGTGCCAGCAGCTTACGCCCTGGAGCTGAAGCTTTCTTT	CASSLRPGAEAFF
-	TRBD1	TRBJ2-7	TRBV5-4	TGTGCCAGCAGCTTAGGGACAGGGTTCAGCGAGCAGTACTTC	CASSLGTGFSEQYF
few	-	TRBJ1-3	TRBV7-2	TGTGCCAGCAGCTTAGCGCCTCCCAGCTCTGGAAACACCATATATTTT	CASSLAPPSSGNTIYF
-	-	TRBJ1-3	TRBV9	TGTGCCAGCAGCGTAGGTCCAGGGCTGTCTGGAAACACCATATATTTT	CASSVGPGLSGNTIYF
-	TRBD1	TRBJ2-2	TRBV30	TGTGCCTGGGGGACAGGGGGCACCGGGGAGCTGTTTTTT	CAWGTGGTGELFF
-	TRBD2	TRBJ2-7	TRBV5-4	TGTGCCAGCAGCGAGGATAGCGGGAGGGCCACCTACGAGCAGTACTTC	CASSEDSGRATYEQYF
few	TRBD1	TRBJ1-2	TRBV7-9	TGTGCCAGCAGCTTTACCGGGACAGGAGGTGGCTACACCTTC	CASSFTGTGGGYTF
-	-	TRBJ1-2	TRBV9	TGTGCCAGCAGCGTCCCTCTTATCCCTGGCACTAACTATGGCTACACCTTC	CASSVPLIPGTNYGYTF
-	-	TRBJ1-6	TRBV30	TGTGCCTTCCAGGGGTTTGATTCACCCCTCCACTTT	CAFQGFDSPLHF
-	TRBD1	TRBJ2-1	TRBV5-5	TGTGCCAGCAGCTCTACCGGACAGGGTAGCTCCTATGAGCAGTTCTTC	CASSSTGQGSSYEQFF
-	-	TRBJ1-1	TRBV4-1	TGCGCCAGCAGCCAGGGGCGGGGGCGCGACACTGAAGCTTTCTTT	CASSQGRGRDTEAFF
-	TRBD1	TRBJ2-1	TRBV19	TGTGCCACATGGACAGGGAACAATGAGCAGTTCTTC	CATWTGNNEQFF
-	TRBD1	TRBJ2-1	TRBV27	TGTGCCAGCAGTTTTTCGGACAGGGGCAATGAGCAGTTCTTC	CASSFSDRGNEQFF
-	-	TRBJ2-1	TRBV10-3	TGTGCCATCAACCGGAAGGAGGGGGCCGATGAGCAGTTCTTC	CAINRKEGADEQFF